The 2 T cell receptor beta chains given below trace back to one sample, sequenced in a study of shared clonotypes between healthy human individuals. Libraries were prepared by immunoSEQ multiplex PCR; TCRdb keeps only in-frame clonotypes and omits some of them. The repertoire includes some 1.5 million clones, around 98% of them detected once, and about 0.42% sits in the top ten. Sequencing was carried out using naive CD4+ T cells sorted from blood. Subset indicated: CD45RA+ positively selected. The receptors derive from a young man in good health.

The chain employs TRBV7-9 and TRBJ2-5; no clear D gene. Trimming took off 5 bases at V and 5 bases at J, with 15 bases between the two ends. CDR1 and CDR2 from the germline V gene are SEHNR and FQNEAQ (reference sequence). This CDR3 has 14 amino acids. CDR3 nucleotides: TGTGCCAGCAGCGCCATGGGGATGAGCGAGACCCAGTACTTC. This sequence encodes CASSAMGMSETQYF.

The chain has TRBV19 and TRBJ2-7; D may be TRBD2 (6 bases). The ends were cut back, 5 bases at V and 5 bases at J, with 22 bases in the middle. Germline CDR1 LNHDA, CDR2 SQIVND (reference sequence). The CDR3 length is 16 residues. The CDR3 coding sequence is TGTGCCAGTAGTGTAACCCGTCGACTAGTAGGTAACGAGCAGTACTTC. Protein product: CASSVTRRLVGNEQYF.